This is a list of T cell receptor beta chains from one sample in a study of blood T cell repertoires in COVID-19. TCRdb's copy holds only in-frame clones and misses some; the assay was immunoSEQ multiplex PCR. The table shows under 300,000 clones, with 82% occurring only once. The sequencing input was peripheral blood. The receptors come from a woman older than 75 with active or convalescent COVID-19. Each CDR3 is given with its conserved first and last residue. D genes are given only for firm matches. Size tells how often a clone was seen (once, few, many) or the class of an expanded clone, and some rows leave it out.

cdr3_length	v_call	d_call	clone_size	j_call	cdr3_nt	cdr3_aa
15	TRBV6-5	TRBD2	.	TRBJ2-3	TGTGCCAGCAGTCGTGGACTAGCGGAGACAGATACGCAGTATTTT	CASSRGLAETDTQYF
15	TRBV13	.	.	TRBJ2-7	TGTGCCAGCAGCTACAATCCCGCAGTGAACTACGAGCAGTACTTC	CASSYNPAVNYEQYF
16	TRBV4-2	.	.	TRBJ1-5	TGTGCCAGCAGCCAAGCCTGGGGGGGTTGGGCTCAGCCCCAGCATTTT	CASSQAWGGWAQPQHF
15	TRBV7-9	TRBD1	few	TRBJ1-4	TGTGCCAGCAGCTCCAACAGGGGGATATCCGAAAAACTGTTTTTT	CASSSNRGISEKLFF
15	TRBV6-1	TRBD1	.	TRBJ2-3	TGTGCCAGCAGGATCGGACAGGGGGCTACAGATACGCAGTATTTT	CASRIGQGATDTQYF
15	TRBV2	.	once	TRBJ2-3	TGTGCCAGCAGTGGGCGGGCAGGTTCCACAGATACGCAGTATTTT	CASSGRAGSTDTQYF
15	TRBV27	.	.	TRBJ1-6	TGTGCCAGCAGTCTACAGGGTTTTGGGAATTCACCCCTCCACTTT	CASSLQGFGNSPLHF
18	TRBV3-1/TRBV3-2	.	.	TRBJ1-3	TGTGCCAGCAGCCCTCGGTCGCTCCTCACAGGGTCTGGAAACACCATATATTTT	CASSPRSLLTGSGNTIYF
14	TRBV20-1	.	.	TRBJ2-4	TGCAGTGCTAGTCCGGGTAGAGACAAAAACATTCAGTACTTC	CSASPGRDKNIQYF
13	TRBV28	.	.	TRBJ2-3	TGTGCCAGCAGTCCGGTGGGCTCAGATACGCAGTATTTT	CASSPVGSDTQYF
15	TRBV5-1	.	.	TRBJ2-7	TGCGCCAGCAGCCCGACGAGCGAGGAGCTTAACGAGCAGTACTTC	CASSPTSEELNEQYF
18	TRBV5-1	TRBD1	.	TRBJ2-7	TGCGCCAGCAGCTTGGGGCCCCTCCGGGACAGCCTAACGGGAGAGCAGTACTTC	CASSLGPLRDSLTGEQYF
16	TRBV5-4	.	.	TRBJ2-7	TGTGCCAGCAGCACTTTGACAGGACGGTTAACCTACGAGCAGTACTTC	CASSTLTGRLTYEQYF
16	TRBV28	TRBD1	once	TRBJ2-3	TGTGCCAGCAGTTTTGGCCGACAGGGGGGCACAGATACGCAGTATTTT	CASSFGRQGGTDTQYF
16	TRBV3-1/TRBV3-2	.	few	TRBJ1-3	TGTGCCAGCAGCCAAGCGTCGAGGGTTACTGGAAACACCATATATTTT	CASSQASRVTGNTIYF
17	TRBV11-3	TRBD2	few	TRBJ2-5	TGTGCCAGCAGCTTAGCCCCGGGACTAGCGGGGGGAGAGACCCAGTACTTC	CASSLAPGLAGGETQYF
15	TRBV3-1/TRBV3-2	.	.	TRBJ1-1	TGTGCCAGCAGCCAAGCGTTTTCCGGAGGCACTGAAGCTTTCTTT	CASSQAFSGGTEAFF
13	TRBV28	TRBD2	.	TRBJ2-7	TGTGCCAGCAGTTCCCCGGGACTAGCGGCCTCAGGCTTC	CASSSPGLAASGF
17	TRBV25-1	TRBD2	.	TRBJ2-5	TGTGCCAGCAGTGCAATAGGGCTAGCGGGGTTACAAGAGACCCAGTACTTC	CASSAIGLAGLQETQYF
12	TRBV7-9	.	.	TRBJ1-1	TGTGCCAGCAGCTTACAGAACACTGAAGCTTTCTTT	CASSLQNTEAFF
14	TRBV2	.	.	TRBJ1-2	TGTGCCAGCAGTGAATTGGGCTGGCAGAATGGCTACACCTTC	CASSELGWQNGYTF
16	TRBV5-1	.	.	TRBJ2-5	TGCGCCAGCAGCTGGGGCCCCATAGGACAACAAGAGACCCAGTACTTC	CASSWGPIGQQETQYF
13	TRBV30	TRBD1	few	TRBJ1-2	TGTGCCTGGACGGACAGGTCTAACTATGGCTACACCTTC	CAWTDRSNYGYTF
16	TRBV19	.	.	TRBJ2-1	TGTGCCAGTAGTCCTTTTTTGGGGGGATTGCGCGATGAGCAGTTCTTC	CASSPFLGGLRDEQFF
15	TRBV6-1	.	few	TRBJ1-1	TGTGCCAGCAGTGAAACCCCTAACTTGCCAGGGCCAGCTTTCTTT	CASSETPNLPGPAFF
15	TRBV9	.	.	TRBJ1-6	TGTGCCAGCAGCGTAGTTCCGACATCCGATTCACCCCTCCACTTT	CASSVVPTSDSPLHF
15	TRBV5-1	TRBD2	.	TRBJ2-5	TGCGCCAGCAGCTCTAGCGGGATGTACCAAGAGACCCAGTACTTC	CASSSSGMYQETQYF
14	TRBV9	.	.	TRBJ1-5	TGTGCCAGCAGCGTAGACTATGGAGATCAGCCCCAGCATTTT	CASSVDYGDQPQHF
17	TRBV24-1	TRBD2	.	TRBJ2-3	TGTGCCACCAGTGATCGGGACTACCCACTTTACACAGATACGCAGTATTTT	CATSDRDYPLYTDTQYF
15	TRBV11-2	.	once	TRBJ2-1	TGTGCCAGCAGCCCCCGACAGATTGCCTACAATGAGCAGTTCTTC	CASSPRQIAYNEQFF
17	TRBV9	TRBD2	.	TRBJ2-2	TGTGCCAGCAGAGATACTCCAGGGAGGGAGAACACCGGGGAGCTGTTTTTT	CASRDTPGRENTGELFF
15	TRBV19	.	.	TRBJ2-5	TGTGCCAGTAGTGACCGACAGAGACCCGGGGAGACCCAGTACTTC	CASSDRQRPGETQYF